These T cell receptor beta chains were read from a single sample in a study of T cell responses to AZD1222 COVID-19 vaccine. Only in-frame clones appear in the TCRdb table, and some are missing; sequencing was by immunoSEQ multiplex PCR. The sample yields about 120,000 clones, roughly nine tenths seen once. This specimen consisted of peripheral blood, obtained on day 0 of AZD1222 vaccination. These receptors came from an adult in good health. CDR3s include the opening cysteine and the closing phenylalanine or tryptophan. D genes are given only for firm matches. A row's size may be missing; if present it is once, few, many or a size class.

DNA | CDR3 | size | D | J | V
TGCAGCGTTGGGGACAGACCCTACAATGAGCAGTTCTTC | CSVGDRPYNEQFF | . | TRBD1 | TRBJ2-1 | TRBV29-1
TGTGCCAGCAGCCCACGACTAGCGGGAGTAGGAGAGACCCAGTACTTC | CASSPRLAGVGETQYF | . | TRBD2 | TRBJ2-5 | TRBV5-8
TGCGCCAGCAGCTTACAGGGGGCGAGGGAAACTGAAGCTTTCTTT | CASSLQGARETEAFF | . | TRBD1 | TRBJ1-1 | TRBV5-1
TGCAGCGGGCAGACAGGGGGCAGGGAGCAGTACTTC | CSGQTGGREQYF | once | TRBD1 | TRBJ2-7 | TRBV29-1
TGTGCCAGTAGTCCCCTGCTGAGCTCCTACAATGAGCAGTTCTTC | CASSPLLSSYNEQFF | . | . | TRBJ2-1 | TRBV19
TGTGCCAGCAGCCCCCGCCGGGACAGGGCGGGAAATGAGCAGTTCTTC | CASSPRRDRAGNEQFF | . | TRBD1 | TRBJ2-1 | TRBV7-2
TGTGCCAGCAGCTCTACATCTAGATCTGAAAAACTGTTTTTT | CASSSTSRSEKLFF | . | . | TRBJ1-4 | TRBV7-2
TGTGCCAGCAGTTTGGGGACAGGGGATGGCTACACCTTC | CASSLGTGDGYTF | . | TRBD1 | TRBJ1-2 | TRBV12-3/TRBV12-4
TGTGCCAGCAGTTACTCAGGGGGTGACACTGAAGCTTTCTTT | CASSYSGGDTEAFF | . | . | TRBJ1-1 | TRBV6-6
TGTGCCAGCAGCGCTCCTAGCGGGGGGGCTCCCACAGATACGCAGTATTTT | CASSAPSGGAPTDTQYF | . | TRBD2 | TRBJ2-3 | TRBV9
TGTGCCAGCAGCCTAACTCGGACTAGCGGGATCACCGGGGAGCTGTTTTTT | CASSLTRTSGITGELFF | . | TRBD2 | TRBJ2-2 | TRBV7-2
TGTGCCAGCAGTAGGACTGTTGATAGCAATCAGCCCCAGCATTTT | CASSRTVDSNQPQHF | . | . | TRBJ1-5 | TRBV6-5
TGTGCCAGCACCCCTAATCAGGGACCCTACGAGCAGTACTTC | CASTPNQGPYEQYF | . | . | TRBJ2-7 | TRBV11-2
TGTGCCAGCAGCTTAGATGGCCTCAGGGATGAAAAACTGTTTTTT | CASSLDGLRDEKLFF | few | . | TRBJ1-4 | TRBV11-3
TGTGCCAGCAGTCGAGGGGGAGGGGGCCTGAACACTGAAGCTTTCTTT | CASSRGGGGLNTEAFF | . | TRBD1 | TRBJ1-1 | TRBV3-1/TRBV3-2
TGTGCCACCAGCAGAGTCAGGGCAGGGTGGAACACTGAAGCTTTCTTT | CATSRVRAGWNTEAFF | . | . | TRBJ1-1 | TRBV15
TGCGCCAGCAGCTTAGGCAGTGGGAACACTGAAGCTTTCTTT | CASSLGSGNTEAFF | . | . | TRBJ1-1 | TRBV5-1
TGTGCCAGCAGCTTAGGTACAGGCGATACGCAGTATTTT | CASSLGTGDTQYF | . | . | TRBJ2-3 | TRBV3-1/TRBV3-2
TGTGCCTCCGTTGGGGACAGCTCCTATAATTCACCCCTCCACTTT | CASVGDSSYNSPLHF | . | TRBD1 | TRBJ1-6 | TRBV18
TGTGCCAGCAGTGACCGGCCGGGTACGCAGTATTTT | CASSDRPGTQYF | once | . | TRBJ2-3 | TRBV6-1
TGCGCCAGCAGCCGCCCACTAGCGGGGGAGCAGTTCTTC | CASSRPLAGEQFF | . | TRBD2 | TRBJ2-1 | TRBV4-1
TGTGCCAGCAGCTCCGGGACAGGAATTGGGAGGCCCCAGCATTTT | CASSSGTGIGRPQHF | . | TRBD1 | TRBJ1-5 | TRBV7-6
TGTGCCAGCTCACCACCGAATGAGGATGAGCAGTTCTTC | CASSPPNEDEQFF | . | . | TRBJ2-1 | TRBV18
TGCGCCAGCAGCCCGACCCCAGGACCTGAAAAACTGTTTTTT | CASSPTPGPEKLFF | . | . | TRBJ1-4 | TRBV4-1
TGTGCCAGCAGCCAGGGAATCGCGGGGGTACACACAGATACGCAGTATTTT | CASSQGIAGVHTDTQYF | . | TRBD2 | TRBJ2-3 | TRBV4-2
TGCAGCGTTTTGGGGCCTATGAACACTGAAGCTTTCTTT | CSVLGPMNTEAFF | . | . | TRBJ1-1 | TRBV29-1
TGCGCCAGCAGCTTGGAGGTGGGGACCCAAGAGACCCAGTACTTC | CASSLEVGTQETQYF | . | . | TRBJ2-5 | TRBV5-1
TGCGCCAGCAGCTTGGAGCGGGGGAACTATGGCTACACCTTC | CASSLERGNYGYTF | . | . | TRBJ1-2 | TRBV5-1
TGTGCCAGCTCACTCTCCGGGACAGGGAACACTGAAGCTTTCTTT | CASSLSGTGNTEAFF | . | TRBD1 | TRBJ1-1 | TRBV18
TGCGCCAGCAGCCAAGAAGTTGGGGGCACAGATACGCAGTATTTT | CASSQEVGGTDTQYF | . | . | TRBJ2-3 | TRBV4-3
TGTGCCAGCAGCTTGCAGGGGGCAAGGACTGAAGCTTTCTTT | CASSLQGARTEAFF | . | TRBD1 | TRBJ1-1 | TRBV5-4
TGTGCCTGGAGTGCACTGCAGTTGAACACTGAAGCTTTCTTT | CAWSALQLNTEAFF | . | . | TRBJ1-1 | TRBV30
TGTGCCAGCAGCTTGTGGGACCCCTATGGCTACACCTTC | CASSLWDPYGYTF | . | . | TRBJ1-2 | TRBV5-6
TGCGCCAGCAGCTGGACTCAGGTGACAGATACGCAGTATTTT | CASSWTQVTDTQYF | . | . | TRBJ2-3 | TRBV5-1
TGCGCCAGCAGCTTGACCCCCACGGGAGGGGCCGGTTCACCCCTCCACTTT | CASSLTPTGGAGSPLHF | . | . | TRBJ1-6 | TRBV5-1
TGTGCCAGCAGCCCCGAGACTAGCTCCCCCTACAATGAGCAGTTCTTC | CASSPETSSPYNEQFF | once | TRBD2 | TRBJ2-1 | TRBV3-1/TRBV3-2
TGTGCCAGCAGCCCCCAAGGGACAACTGGAAACACCATATATTTT | CASSPQGTTGNTIYF | . | . | TRBJ1-3 | TRBV7-3
TGTGCCAGCAGTTTCATCCGGGACAGAGATCAGCCCCAGCATTTT | CASSFIRDRDQPQHF | . | TRBD1 | TRBJ1-5 | TRBV6-6
TGTGCCAGCAGTGAATATGGGGGCGCGGGGGGCTACACCTTC | CASSEYGGAGGYTF | . | . | TRBJ1-2 | TRBV25-1
TGTGCCAGCAGCTTAGCGCAGAGTTTAGCCAAAAACATTCAGTACTTC | CASSLAQSLAKNIQYF | . | . | TRBJ2-4 | TRBV7-2
TGTGCCAGCAGTTACTCGACAGCCCGGGGTGGTCAGCCCCAGCATTTT | CASSYSTARGGQPQHF | . | . | TRBJ1-5 | TRBV6-5
TGTGCCAGCAGCTCCCTCCCGGGTGCATACACCTTC | CASSSLPGAYTF | . | . | TRBJ1-2 | TRBV5-6
TGTGCCAGCGGAATGCAAACCGCCTATAATTCACCCCTCCACTTT | CASGMQTAYNSPLHF | . | . | TRBJ1-6 | TRBV5-4
TGTGCCAGCAGACTAGGACAGGGGAGGACTGAAGCTTTCTTT | CASRLGQGRTEAFF | few | TRBD1 | TRBJ1-1 | TRBV7-8
TGCGCCAGCAGCCAAGATCCGACCGGTGGGGCCAACGTCCTGACTTTC | CASSQDPTGGANVLTF | . | . | TRBJ2-6 | TRBV4-3
TGTGCCAGCAGCTGGCGGGGACAGCTGACCGGGGAGCTGTTTTTT | CASSWRGQLTGELFF | few | . | TRBJ2-2 | TRBV7-2
TGTGCCAGCAGCCAAGATGGGCTTAGCACAGATACGCAGTATTTT | CASSQDGLSTDTQYF | . | . | TRBJ2-3 | TRBV4-2
TGTGCCATCAGTGCCGGTGGTGGGACAGGGGTCTATGGCTACACCTTC | CAISAGGGTGVYGYTF | . | TRBD1 | TRBJ1-2 | TRBV10-3
TGTGCCAGCAGCTTAGCGTTTAGCGGGGTCACCTACGAGCAGTACTTC | CASSLAFSGVTYEQYF | . | TRBD2 | TRBJ2-7 | TRBV7-2
TGCGCCAGTCAGGACGGCCGGACCTCTGGAAACACCATATATTTT | CASQDGRTSGNTIYF | once | . | TRBJ1-3 | TRBV5-1
TGTGCCAGCAGCACATGGGGACAGAGCTCCTATAATTCACCCCTCCACTTT | CASSTWGQSSYNSPLHF | . | TRBD1 | TRBJ1-6 | TRBV5-4
TGTGCCAGCAGCATAGGGACTAGCGGGGGGTCAGATACGCAGTATTTT | CASSIGTSGGSDTQYF | . | . | TRBJ2-3 | TRBV21-1